The clone carrying this T cell receptor (beta chain) appeared many times. RNA transcripts yielded amplified TCR beta CDR3 regions. Second-round multiplex PCR came after first-round RT-PCR with HTBI primers. TCRdb independently ran MiXCR on the multiplex PCR reads; one entry per CDR3 protein. Of 300,000 to 400,000 distinct CDR3 sequences listed, roughly a sixth were seen once; the top ten hold 2.4%. V lost 1 base, J lost 7 bases, and 8 bases lay in between. There are 14 residues in the CDR3. Germline CDR1 reads MNHEY; CDR2 reads SMNVEV (reference sequence). This specimen comes from a study of Graves' ophthalmopathy and Graves' hyperthyroidism. Turning to the study itself: Untreated patients at initial diagnosis provided peripheral blood.

Aged 18 to 65, hyperthyroidism patients had new diagnoses of under 2 months' duration. The V and J genes are TRBV27 and TRBJ1-6; D is uncertain. The sequence was obtained from an adult woman with stable Graves' hyperthyroidism. The sample taken for sequencing was peripheral blood. The DNA of the CDR3 is TGTGCCAGCAGTTTATTGGCTTACAATTCACCCCTCCACTTT. This translates into CASSLLAYNSPLHF.